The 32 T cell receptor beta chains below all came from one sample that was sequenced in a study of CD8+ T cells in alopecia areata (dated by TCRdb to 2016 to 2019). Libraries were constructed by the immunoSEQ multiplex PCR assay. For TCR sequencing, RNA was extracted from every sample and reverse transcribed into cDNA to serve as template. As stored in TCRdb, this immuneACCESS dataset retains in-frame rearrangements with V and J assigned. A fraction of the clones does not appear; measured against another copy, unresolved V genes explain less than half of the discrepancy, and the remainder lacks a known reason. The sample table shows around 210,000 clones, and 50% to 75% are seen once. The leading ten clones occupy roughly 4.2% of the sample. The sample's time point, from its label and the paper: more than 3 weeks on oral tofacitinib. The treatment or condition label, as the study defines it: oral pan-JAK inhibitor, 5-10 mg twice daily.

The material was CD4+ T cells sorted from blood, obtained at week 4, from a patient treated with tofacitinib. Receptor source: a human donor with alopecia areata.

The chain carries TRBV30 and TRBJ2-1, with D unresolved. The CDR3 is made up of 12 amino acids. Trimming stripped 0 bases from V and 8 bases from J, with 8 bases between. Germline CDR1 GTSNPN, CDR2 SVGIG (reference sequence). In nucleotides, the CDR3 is TGTGCCTGGAGTGTCAATAGTGATGAGCAGTTCTTC. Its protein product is CAWSVNSDEQFF. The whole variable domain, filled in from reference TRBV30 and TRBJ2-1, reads SQTIHQWPATLVQPVGSPLSLECTVEGTSNPNLYWYRQAAGRGLQLLFYSVGIGQISSEVPQNLSASRPQDRQFILSSKKLLLSDSGFYLCAWSVNSDEQFFGPGTRLTVL.

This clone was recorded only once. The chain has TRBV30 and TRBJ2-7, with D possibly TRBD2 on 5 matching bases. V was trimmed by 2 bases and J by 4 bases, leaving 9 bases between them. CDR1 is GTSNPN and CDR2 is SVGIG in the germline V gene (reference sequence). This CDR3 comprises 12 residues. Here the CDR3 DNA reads TGTGCCTGGAGTCAGACGGGGTACGAGCAGTACTTC. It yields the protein CAWSQTGYEQYF.

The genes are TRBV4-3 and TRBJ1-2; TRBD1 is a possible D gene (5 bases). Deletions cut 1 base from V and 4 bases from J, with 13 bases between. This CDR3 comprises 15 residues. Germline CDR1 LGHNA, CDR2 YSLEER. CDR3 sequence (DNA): TGCGCCAGCAGCCAAGGGAAGGCAGGGCCCTATGGCTACACCTTC. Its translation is CASSQGKAGPYGYTF.

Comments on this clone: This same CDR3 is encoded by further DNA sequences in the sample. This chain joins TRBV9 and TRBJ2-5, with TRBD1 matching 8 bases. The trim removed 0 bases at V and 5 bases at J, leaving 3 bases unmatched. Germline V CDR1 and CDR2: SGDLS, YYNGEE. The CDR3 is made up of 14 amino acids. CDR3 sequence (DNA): TGTGCCAGCAGCGTAGCAGGGGGCGGTGAGACCCAGTACTTC. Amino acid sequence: CASSVAGGGETQYF.

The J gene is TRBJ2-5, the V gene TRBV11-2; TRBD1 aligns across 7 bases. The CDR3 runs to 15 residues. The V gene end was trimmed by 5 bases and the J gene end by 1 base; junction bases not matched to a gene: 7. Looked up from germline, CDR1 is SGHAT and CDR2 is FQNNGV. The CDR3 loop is CASSARQGTQETQYF. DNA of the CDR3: TGTGCCAGCAGCGCCCGACAGGGTACCCAAGAGACCCAGTACTTC.

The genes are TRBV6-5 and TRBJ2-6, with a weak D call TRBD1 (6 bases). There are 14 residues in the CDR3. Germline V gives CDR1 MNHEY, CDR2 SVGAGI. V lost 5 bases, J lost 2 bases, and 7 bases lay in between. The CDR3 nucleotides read TGTGCCAGCAGTCCAGGGGCTGGGGCCAACGTCCTGACTTTC. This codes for CASSPGAGANVLTF.

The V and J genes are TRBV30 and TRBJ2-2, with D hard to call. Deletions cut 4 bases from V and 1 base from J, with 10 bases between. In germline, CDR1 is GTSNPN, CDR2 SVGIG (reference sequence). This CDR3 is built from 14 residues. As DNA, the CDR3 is TGTGCCTGGAATTACGGAATGAACACCGGGGAGCTGTTTTTT. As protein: CAWNYGMNTGELFF.

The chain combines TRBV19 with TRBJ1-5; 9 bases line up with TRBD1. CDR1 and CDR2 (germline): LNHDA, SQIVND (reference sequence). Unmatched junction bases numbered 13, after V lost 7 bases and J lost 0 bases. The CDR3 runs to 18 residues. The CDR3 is CASTLWGTGTDSNQPQHF. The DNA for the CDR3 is TGTGCCAGTACTCTATGGGGGACAGGGACTGATAGCAATCAGCCCCAGCATTTT.

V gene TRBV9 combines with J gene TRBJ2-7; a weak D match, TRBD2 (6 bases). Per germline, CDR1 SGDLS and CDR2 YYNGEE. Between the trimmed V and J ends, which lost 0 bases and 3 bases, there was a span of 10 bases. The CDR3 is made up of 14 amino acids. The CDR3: CASSVAGTDYEQYF. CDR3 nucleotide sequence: TGTGCCAGCAGCGTAGCCGGGACTGACTACGAGCAGTACTTC. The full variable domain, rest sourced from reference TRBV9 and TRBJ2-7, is DSGVTQTPKHLITATGQRVTLRCSPRSGDLSVYWYQQSLDQGLQFLIQYYNGEERAKGNILERFSAQQFPDLHSELNLSSLELGDSALYFCASSVAGTDYEQYFGPGTRLTVT.

In DNA form, the CDR3 reads TGCGCCAGCAGCTCGGCAGGGGGAAATAGCAATCAGCCCCAGCATTTT. Encoded protein: CASSSAGGNSNQPQHF. The chain links TRBV4-1 to TRBJ1-5; TRBD1 aligns across 7 bases. The V gene's germline CDR1 is MGHRA and CDR2 YSYEKL. The CDR3 runs to 16 residues. With V trimmed by 5 bases and J by 0 bases, 7 bases remained unmatched.

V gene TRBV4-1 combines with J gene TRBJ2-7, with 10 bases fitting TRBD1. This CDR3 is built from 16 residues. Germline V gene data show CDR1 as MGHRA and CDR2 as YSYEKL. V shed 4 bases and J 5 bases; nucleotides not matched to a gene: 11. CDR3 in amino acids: CASSLERTGGFDEQYF. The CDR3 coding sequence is TGCGCCAGCAGCCTCGAAAGGACAGGGGGATTCGACGAGCAGTACTTC.

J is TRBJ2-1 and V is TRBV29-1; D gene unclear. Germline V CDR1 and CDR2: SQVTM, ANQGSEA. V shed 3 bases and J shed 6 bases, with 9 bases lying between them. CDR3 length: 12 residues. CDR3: CSVEVGSNEQFF. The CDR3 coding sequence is TGCAGCGTTGAGGTGGGGTCCAATGAGCAGTTCTTC.

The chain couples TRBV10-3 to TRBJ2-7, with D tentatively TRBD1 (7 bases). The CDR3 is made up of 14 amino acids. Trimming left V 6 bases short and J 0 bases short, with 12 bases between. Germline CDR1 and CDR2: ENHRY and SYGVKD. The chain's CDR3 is CAIRAGQSSYEQYF. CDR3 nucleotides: TGTGCCATCAGGGCGGGACAGTCCTCCTACGAGCAGTACTTC.

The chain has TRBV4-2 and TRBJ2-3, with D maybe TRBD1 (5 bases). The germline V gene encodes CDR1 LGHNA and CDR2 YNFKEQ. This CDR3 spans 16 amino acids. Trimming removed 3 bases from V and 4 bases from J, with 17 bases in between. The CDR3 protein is CASSQQGLAMADTQYF. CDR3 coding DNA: TGTGCCAGCAGCCAGCAGGGTTTGGCTATGGCAGATACGCAGTATTTT.

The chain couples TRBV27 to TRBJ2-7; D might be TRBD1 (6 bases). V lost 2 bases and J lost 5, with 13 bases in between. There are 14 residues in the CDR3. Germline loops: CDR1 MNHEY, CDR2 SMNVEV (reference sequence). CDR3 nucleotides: TGTGCCAGCAGTTTAGGTGCAGGGGTGAACGAGCAGTACTTC. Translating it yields CASSLGAGVNEQYF.

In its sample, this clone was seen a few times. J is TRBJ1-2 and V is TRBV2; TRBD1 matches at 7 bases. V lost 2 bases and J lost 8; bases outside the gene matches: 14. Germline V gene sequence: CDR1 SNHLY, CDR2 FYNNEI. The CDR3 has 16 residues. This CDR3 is CASSEMSTGSEGGYTF. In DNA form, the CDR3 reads TGTGCCAGCAGTGAAATGTCGACAGGGAGTGAAGGGGGCTACACCTTC.

The CDR3 DNA reads as TGTGCCACTGGGACAAGGTACACTGAAGCTTTCTTT. Protein: CATGTRYTEAFF. The rearrangement uses TRBV6-5 and TRBJ1-1; a weak D match, TRBD1 (6 bases). Germline V gene lookup returns CDR1 MNHEY and CDR2 SVGAGI. CDR3 length: 12 amino acids. The V end was cut by 10 bases, the J end by 3 bases, with 12 bases between.

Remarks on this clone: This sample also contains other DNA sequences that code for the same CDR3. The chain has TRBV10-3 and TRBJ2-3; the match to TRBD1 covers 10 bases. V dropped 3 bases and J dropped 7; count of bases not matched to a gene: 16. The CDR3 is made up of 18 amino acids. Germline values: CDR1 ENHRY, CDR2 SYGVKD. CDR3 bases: TGTGCCATCAGTGAATCTCTACCCGGACAGGGGGATTCGTATACGCAGTATTTT. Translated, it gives CAISESLPGQGDSYTQYF.

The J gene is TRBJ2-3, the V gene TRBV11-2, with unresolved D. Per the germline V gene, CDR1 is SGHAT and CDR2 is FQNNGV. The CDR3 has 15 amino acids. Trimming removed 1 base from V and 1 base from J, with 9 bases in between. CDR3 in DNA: TGTGCCAGCAGCTTAGTGGGCAGCCGCACAGATACGCAGTATTTT. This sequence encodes CASSLVGSRTDTQYF.

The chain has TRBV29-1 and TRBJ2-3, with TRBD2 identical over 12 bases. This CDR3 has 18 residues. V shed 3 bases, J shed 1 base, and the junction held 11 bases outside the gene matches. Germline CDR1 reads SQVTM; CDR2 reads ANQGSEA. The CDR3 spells CSVDLGRASGGGTDTQYF. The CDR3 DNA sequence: TGCAGCGTTGATCTCGGCAGGGCTAGCGGGGGGGGCACAGATACGCAGTATTTT.

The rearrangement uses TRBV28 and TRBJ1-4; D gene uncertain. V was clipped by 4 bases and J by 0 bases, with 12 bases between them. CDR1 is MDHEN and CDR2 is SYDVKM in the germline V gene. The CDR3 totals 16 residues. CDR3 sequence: CASSSPGSSTNEKLFF. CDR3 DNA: TGTGCCAGCAGTTCCCCCGGAAGTTCAACTAATGAAAAACTGTTTTTT.

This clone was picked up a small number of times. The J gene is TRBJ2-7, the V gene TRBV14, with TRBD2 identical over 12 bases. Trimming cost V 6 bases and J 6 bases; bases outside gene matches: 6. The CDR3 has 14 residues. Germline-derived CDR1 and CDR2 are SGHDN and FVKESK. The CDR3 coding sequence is TGTGCCAGCAGTCGGACTAGCGGGGCCGGCGAGCAGTACTTC. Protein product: CASSRTSGAGEQYF.

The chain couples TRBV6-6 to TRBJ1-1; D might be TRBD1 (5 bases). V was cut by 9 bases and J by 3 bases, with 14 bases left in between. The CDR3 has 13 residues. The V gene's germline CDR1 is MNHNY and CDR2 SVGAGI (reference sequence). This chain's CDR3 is CASFWGVDTEAFF. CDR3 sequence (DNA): TGTGCCAGTTTCTGGGGGGTTGACACTGAAGCTTTCTTT.

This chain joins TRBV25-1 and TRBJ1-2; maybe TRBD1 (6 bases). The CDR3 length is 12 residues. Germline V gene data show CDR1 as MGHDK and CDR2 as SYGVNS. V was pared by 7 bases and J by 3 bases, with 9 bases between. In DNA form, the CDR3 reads TGTGCCAGCACGACAGGATACTATGGCTACACCTTC. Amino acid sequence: CASTTGYYGYTF.

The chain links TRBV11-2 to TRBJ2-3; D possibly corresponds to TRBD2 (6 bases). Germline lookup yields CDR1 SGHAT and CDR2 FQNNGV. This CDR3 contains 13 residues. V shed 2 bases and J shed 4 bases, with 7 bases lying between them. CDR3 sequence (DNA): TGTGCCAGCAGCTTATGGGGGGCAGATACGCAGTATTTT. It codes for CASSLWGADTQYF.

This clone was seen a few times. CDR3 loop: CASSLAGAYTEAFF. The CDR3 bases are TGTGCCAGCAGCTTAGCAGGGGCCTACACTGAAGCTTTCTTT. This rearrangement joins TRBV7-6 to TRBJ1-1; TRBD1 is a possible D gene (5 bases). This CDR3 region has 14 residues. Germline V gene sequence: CDR1 SGHVS, CDR2 FNYEAQ. V was clipped by 0 bases and J by 3 bases, with 8 bases between them.

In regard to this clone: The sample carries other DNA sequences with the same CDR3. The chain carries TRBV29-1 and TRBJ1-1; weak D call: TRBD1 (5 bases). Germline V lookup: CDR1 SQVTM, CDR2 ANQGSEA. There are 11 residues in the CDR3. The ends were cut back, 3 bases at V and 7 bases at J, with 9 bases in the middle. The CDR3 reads CSVDGGFEAFF. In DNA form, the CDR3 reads TGCAGCGTTGATGGGGGGTTTGAAGCTTTCTTT. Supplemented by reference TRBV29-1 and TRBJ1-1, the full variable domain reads SAVISQKPSRDICQRGTSLTIQCQVDSQVTMMFWYRQQPGQSLTLIATANQGSEATYESGFVIDKFPISRPNLTFSTLTVSNMSPEDSSIYLCSVDGGFEAFFGQGTRLTVV.

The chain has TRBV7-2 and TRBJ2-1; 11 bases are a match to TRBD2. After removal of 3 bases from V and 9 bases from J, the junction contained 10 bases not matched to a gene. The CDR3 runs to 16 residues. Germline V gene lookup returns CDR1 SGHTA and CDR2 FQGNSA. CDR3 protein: CASSFYQTSGALEQFF. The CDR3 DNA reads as TGTGCCAGCAGCTTCTATCAGACTAGCGGGGCCCTTGAGCAGTTCTTC.

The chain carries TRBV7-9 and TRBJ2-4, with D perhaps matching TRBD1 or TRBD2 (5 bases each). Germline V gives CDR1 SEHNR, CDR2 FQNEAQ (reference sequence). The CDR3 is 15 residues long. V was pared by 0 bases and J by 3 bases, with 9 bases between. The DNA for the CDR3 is TGTGCCAGCAGCTTAGCTGGGACGGACAAAAACATTCAGTACTTC. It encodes CASSLAGTDKNIQYF.

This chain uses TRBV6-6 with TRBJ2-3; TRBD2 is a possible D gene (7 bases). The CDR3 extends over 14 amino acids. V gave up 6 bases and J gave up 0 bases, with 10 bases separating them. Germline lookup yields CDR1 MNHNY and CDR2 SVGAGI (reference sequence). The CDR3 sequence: CASSRGASTDTQYF. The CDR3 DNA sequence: TGTGCCAGCAGCCGGGGGGCGAGCACAGATACGCAGTATTTT.

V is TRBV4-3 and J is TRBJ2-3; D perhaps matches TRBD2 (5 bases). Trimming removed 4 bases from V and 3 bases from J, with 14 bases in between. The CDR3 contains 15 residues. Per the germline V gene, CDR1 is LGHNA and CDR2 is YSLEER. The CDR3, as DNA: TGCGCCAGCAGCCCGAGGATACGAGGGACAGATACGCAGTATTTT. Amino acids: CASSPRIRGTDTQYF.

The CDR3 sequence is CASRGDSNQPQHF. The DNA of the CDR3 is TGTGCCAGCAGGGGGGATAGCAATCAGCCCCAGCATTTT. The gene calls are TRBV6-1 and TRBJ1-5; a possible D gene is TRBD1 (5 bases). The CDR3 has 13 amino acids. The V end lost 6 bases, the J end lost 0 bases, and 6 bases lay between the germline ends. Per germline, CDR1 MNHNS and CDR2 SASEGT.